The 18 T cell receptor beta chains below all came from one sample that was sequenced in a study of blood T cell repertoires in COVID-19. Sequencing was performed with immunoSEQ multiplex PCR; in TCRdb, only in-frame clones are kept and a portion is missing. Among about 88,000 clones, about 88% were seen once, and the ten largest hold around 3%. The sample taken for sequencing was peripheral blood. These receptors originate from a woman over 75 with acute or convalescent COVID-19.

CDR3 DNA sequence: TGTGCCGGACAGGATCGGGCCAACACTGAAGCTTTCTTT. Translating it yields CAGQDRANTEAFF. The V gene is TRBV6-5, the J gene TRBJ1-1; 7 bases map to TRBD1. The ends lost 11 bases at V and 2 bases at J; junction bases unmatched: 8. Germline-derived CDR1 and CDR2 are MNHEY and SVGAGI. This CDR3 has 13 residues.

V gene TRBV9 combines with J gene TRBJ1-5; a weak D match, TRBD1 (5 bases). CDR3 length equals 13 residues. Germline lookup yields CDR1 SGDLS and CDR2 YYNGEE. Trimming stripped 2 bases from V and 5 bases from J, with 8 bases between. The CDR3 loop is CASSVQGDQPQHF. Written as DNA, the CDR3 is TGTGCCAGCAGCGTGCAGGGCGATCAGCCCCAGCATTTT.

The chain links TRBV28 to TRBJ2-5; TRBD2 aligns across 8 bases. Trimming took 7 bases from V and 5 from J; bases not matched to a gene: 9. The germline gives CDR1 MDHEN, CDR2 SYDVKM. The CDR3 is 14 amino acids. As DNA, the CDR3 is TGTGCCAGCACCTCTCCTACGGGAGGGGAGACCCAGTACTTC. This encodes CASTSPTGGETQYF.

The chain employs TRBV4-1 and TRBJ2-7; 7 positions agree with TRBD2. V dropped 5 bases and J dropped 0; count of bases not matched to a gene: 4. CDR3 length: 14 amino acids. Germline CDR1 is MGHRA and CDR2 is YSYEKL. The CDR3 region has the DNA TGCGCCAGCAGCTTCGGACTAGGCTCCTACGAGCAGTACTTC. Its translation: CASSFGLGSYEQYF.

In this sample, this clone turned up a few times. The gene calls are TRBV7-9 and TRBJ2-7, with D perhaps matching TRBD2 (6 bases). With 1 base removed from V and 1 base from J, the gap between germline ends came to 8 bases. Germline-derived CDR1 and CDR2 are SEHNR and FQNEAQ (reference sequence). This CDR3 is built from 14 residues. The CDR3 region is CASSLVGGSYEQYF. DNA for the CDR3: TGTGCCAGCAGCTTAGTCGGGGGTTCCTACGAGCAGTACTTC.

This clone was counted between two and nine times. The same CDR3 arises from other DNA sequences in this sample as well. The CDR3 DNA reads as TGCAGCGTTGGGACTAGCGGAAGCTCCTACAATGAGCAGTTCTTC. This encodes CSVGTSGSSYNEQFF. The J gene is TRBJ2-1, the V gene TRBV29-1; 10 bases map to TRBD2. The CDR3 has 15 residues. CDR1 SQVTM and CDR2 ANQGSEA come from the germline V gene. V lost 4 bases, J lost 0 bases, and 3 bases stayed unmatched.

The chain carries TRBV19 and TRBJ2-2; D may be TRBD2 (5 bases). Germline CDR1 and CDR2: LNHDA and SQIVND (reference sequence). The CDR3 consists of 13 residues. V was cut by 5 bases and J by 6 bases, with 10 bases left in between. This CDR3 reads CASSVSDPGELFF. CDR3 nucleotides: TGTGCCAGTAGTGTTAGCGATCCCGGGGAGCTGTTTTTT.

The chain joins TRBV19 to TRBJ2-1; D is uncertain. Trimming shortened V by 4 bases and J by 3 bases, and 4 bases separated the two germline ends. CDR1 is LNHDA, CDR2 SQIVND, per germline (reference sequence). The CDR3 has 12 residues. CDR3 sequence reads: CASSTHYNEQFF. CDR3 in DNA: TGTGCCAGTAGTACCCACTACAATGAGCAGTTCTTC.

CDR3 nucleotides: TGTGCCAGTAGTAGGGGACTTACTTACAATGAGCAGTTCTTC. Translated, it gives CASSRGLTYNEQFF. The chain uses TRBV19 and TRBJ2-1; possibly TRBD2 for D (6 bases). The CDR3 is 14 amino acids. V was clipped by 4 bases and J by 4 bases, with 11 bases between them. Looked up from germline, CDR1 is LNHDA and CDR2 is SQIVND (reference sequence). The variable domain in full, completed from reference TRBV19 and TRBJ2-1, reads DGGITQSPKYLFRKEGQNVTLSCEQNLNHDAMYWYRQDPGQGLRLIYYSQIVNDFQKGDIAEGYSVSREKKESFPLTVTSAQKNPTAFYLCASSRGLTYNEQFFGPGTRLTVL.

This clone was counted once. The V call is TRBV6-5, the J call TRBJ1-1, with a tentative D call TRBD1 (5 bases). The germline gives CDR1 MNHEY, CDR2 SVGAGI. This CDR3 contains 13 residues. Trimming removed 10 bases from V and 0 bases from J, with 12 bases in between. The CDR3 DNA follows: TGTGCCACCAAGGACATAGTGAACACTGAAGCTTTCTTT. The encoded protein is CATKDIVNTEAFF.

This chain connects TRBV9 to TRBJ2-1; no definite D call. This CDR3 has 13 residues. V was clipped by 0 bases and J by 6 bases, with 7 bases between them. Germline values: CDR1 SGDLS, CDR2 YYNGEE. The CDR3 protein is CASSVAAANEQFF. The CDR3 nucleotides are TGTGCCAGCAGCGTAGCGGCGGCCAATGAGCAGTTCTTC.

The CDR3 DNA follows: TGTGCCAGCAGCCACCTACTAGCGGGGAGCTCCTACGAGCAGTACTTC. The encoded protein is CASSHLLAGSSYEQYF. The chain carries TRBV3-1 (or the pseudogene TRBV3-2) and TRBJ2-7, with 10 bases fitting TRBD2. CDR1 is LGHDT and CDR2 is YNNKEL in the germline V gene (reference sequence). Trimming removed 3 bases from V and 0 bases from J; junction bases left unmatched: 5. The length of the CDR3 is 16 residues.

This rearrangement joins TRBV27 to TRBJ1-1; the match to TRBD1 covers 9 bases. The CDR3 covers 13 residues. J gave up 8 bases and V 3 bases, and 4 bases lay outside the gene matches. Germline V lookup: CDR1 MNHEY, CDR2 SMNVEV (reference sequence). The CDR3 here is CASSFNRGLEAFF. In DNA, the CDR3 is TGTGCCAGCAGTTTCAACAGGGGGCTGGAAGCTTTCTTT.

The chain links TRBV24-1 to TRBJ2-1; 8 nucleotides match TRBD2. CDR1 and CDR2 from the germline V gene are KGHDR and SFDVKD. The V gene end was trimmed by 3 bases and the J gene end by 4 bases; junction bases not matched to a gene: 10. This CDR3 comprises 17 residues. CDR3 bases: TGTGCCACCAGTGATCCCCATAGCGGGATGAGGTACAATGAGCAGTTCTTC. This translates into CATSDPHSGMRYNEQFF.

In its sample, this clone was seen a few times. V gene TRBV2 combines with J gene TRBJ2-7; D might be TRBD1 (5 bases). The CDR3 contains 12 residues. Germline loops: CDR1 SNHLY, CDR2 FYNNEI. The V end was cut by 2 bases, the J end by 4 bases, with 6 bases between. Written as DNA, the CDR3 is TGTGCCAGCAGTGAAAGGGGATACGAGCAGTACTTC. This encodes CASSERGYEQYF. Variable domain in full (rest from reference TRBV2 and TRBJ2-7): EPEVTQTPSHQVTQMGQEVILRCVPISNHLYFYWYRQILGQKVEFLVSFYNNEISEKSEIFDDQFSVERPDGSNFTLKIRSTKLEDSAMYFCASSERGYEQYFGPGTRLTVT.

The chain couples TRBV7-2 to TRBJ1-1; D remains ambiguous. CDR1 and CDR2 (germline): SGHTA, FQGNSA. V was shortened by 0 bases and J by 5 bases, with 7 bases between the two germline ends. The CDR3 is 13 amino acids. DNA of the CDR3: TGTGCCAGCAGCTTAGCGGCGGTGACTGAAGCTTTCTTT. This sequence encodes CASSLAAVTEAFF.

The chain's CDR3 is CASSLGLAGVGDTQYF. As DNA, the CDR3 is TGTGCCAGCAGTTTGGGACTAGCGGGAGTGGGTGATACGCAGTATTTT. The V and J genes are TRBV27 and TRBJ2-3; 14 nucleotides agree with TRBD2. The V and J ends lost 3 bases and 6 bases, in that order; junction bases with no gene match: 5. This CDR3 spans 16 amino acids. CDR1 and CDR2 (germline): MNHEY, SMNVEV (reference sequence).

This chain links TRBV11-2 with TRBJ1-2, with D maybe TRBD1 (5 bases). Trimming shortened V by 3 bases and J by 5 bases, and 10 bases separated the two germline ends. The CDR3 sequence is 13 residues long. Germline CDR1 SGHAT, CDR2 FQNNGV. The CDR3 DNA sequence: TGTGCCAGCAGCTTCGGCAGGGAATATGGCTACACCTTC. Amino acid sequence: CASSFGREYGYTF.